One sample yielded the 26 T cell receptor beta chains listed below, sequenced in a study of control samples from healthy donors and cancer patients. The table came from immunoSEQ multiplex PCR; TCRdb's copy has only in-frame clones and leaves some out. The data hold nearly 55,000 clones, with 95% to 96% observed a single time. The sequenced sample consisted of blood. Receptor source: a woman younger than 45 in good health.

The chain carries TRBV28 and TRBJ1-2; a possible D gene is TRBD1 (5 bases). Germline V gene lookup returns CDR1 MDHEN and CDR2 SYDVKM. V lost 4 bases to trimming and J lost 8 bases, with 8 bases between them. This CDR3 is 11 amino acids long. The CDR3 DNA reads TGTGCCAGCAGTTCCGGGGGGGGCTACACCTTC. It translates to CASSSGGGYTF.

The chain carries TRBV6-4 and TRBJ2-3, with TRBD2 identical over 7 bases. Trimming took 4 bases from V and 1 from J; bases not matched to a gene: 8. This CDR3 contains 16 residues. Germline loops: CDR1 MRHNA, CDR2 SNTAGT. The CDR3 DNA reads TGTGCCAGCAGTGGTTCTAGCGGAGGGGGCACAGATACGCAGTATTTT. As protein: CASSGSSGGGTDTQYF.

The rearrangement joins TRBV27 to TRBJ1-6; no firm D call. Germline values: CDR1 MNHEY, CDR2 SMNVEV (reference sequence). Trimming pared 4 bases from V and 9 bases from J, leaving 16 bases between. The CDR3 length is 15 residues. As DNA, the CDR3 is TGTGCCAGCAGTTCTCTTGGCGGTAGAAGTTCACCCCTCCACTTT. This codes for CASSSLGGRSSPLHF.

The chain joins TRBV7-9 to TRBJ1-5; D gene unclear. Trimming stripped 4 bases from V and 7 bases from J, with 8 bases between. The CDR3 covers 12 residues. The germline gives CDR1 SEHNR, CDR2 FQNEAQ (reference sequence). The chain's CDR3 is CASSSGVQPQHF. In DNA form, the CDR3 reads TGTGCCAGCAGCTCCGGCGTGCAGCCCCAGCATTTT.

The chain is built from TRBV27 and TRBJ2-3; D unclear. The CDR3 spans 13 residues. Germline loops: CDR1 MNHEY, CDR2 SMNVEV (reference sequence). Written as DNA, the CDR3 is TGTGCTATACGCCAGCATAGCACAGATACGCAGTATTTT. It is translated as CAIRQHSTDTQYF.

The chain has TRBV5-5 and TRBJ2-7; 8 bases are shared with TRBD2. J gave up 1 base and V 4 bases, and 7 bases lay outside the gene matches. CDR3 length: 15 amino acids. Germline CDR1 reads SGHKS; CDR2 reads YYEKEE (reference sequence). DNA for the CDR3: TGTGCCAGCAGCCCGGGAGTAGCGGGGTCCTACGAGCAGTACTTC. Amino acids: CASSPGVAGSYEQYF.

The rearrangement links TRBV5-1 to TRBJ2-7; D may be TRBD2 (6 bases). The V gene lost 4 bases and the J gene lost 5 bases, with 28 bases spanning the gap. The CDR3 consists of 18 residues. In germline, CDR1 is SGHRS, CDR2 YFSETQ. The CDR3 region is CASSDGRGMGGLGDEQYF. CDR3 coding DNA: TGCGCCAGCAGCGATGGTAGAGGTATGGGAGGACTGGGCGACGAGCAGTACTTC.

This clone was counted a single time. The V gene is TRBV15, the J gene TRBJ2-7, with 13 bases identical to TRBD2. The germline V gene encodes CDR1 LNHNV and CDR2 YYDKDF (reference sequence). The CDR3 runs to 17 residues. With V trimmed by 3 bases and J by 2 bases, 7 bases remained unmatched. The CDR3 spells CATSSPGTSGIPYEQYF. The CDR3 DNA is TGTGCCACCAGCAGTCCCGGGACTAGCGGGATCCCCTACGAGCAGTACTTC.

V is TRBV6-1 and J is TRBJ1-3; 10 nucleotides align to TRBD1. The CDR3 spans 15 residues. Looked up from germline, CDR1 is MNHNS and CDR2 is SASEGT. Germline trimming cut 1 base from V and 3 bases from J; bases unmatched to any gene: 0. The CDR3, as DNA: TGTGCCAGCAGTGAAGGGACAGGGGGTGGAAACACCATATATTTT. Protein sequence: CASSEGTGGGNTIYF.

The chain employs TRBV5-4 and TRBJ2-5, with TRBD2 identical over 12 bases. The CDR3 loop spans 15 amino acids. V lost 1 base and J lost 3; bases outside the gene matches: 1. Germline lookup yields CDR1 SGHNT and CDR2 YYREEE (reference sequence). As DNA, the CDR3 is TGTGCCAGCAGCTTGCGACTAGCGGGAGAAGAGACCCAGTACTTC. Protein product: CASSLRLAGEETQYF.

This rearrangement joins TRBV4-2 to TRBJ2-1; 7 nucleotides line up with TRBD1. J gave up 5 bases and V 3 bases, and 10 bases lay outside the gene matches. This CDR3 comprises 16 residues. Germline CDR1 is LGHNA and CDR2 is YNFKEQ. CDR3 nucleotides: TGTGCCAGCAGCCACGAGACAGGGCCTCCAGACAATGAGCAGTTCTTC. This gives the protein CASSHETGPPDNEQFF.

The gene calls are TRBV30 and TRBJ2-1, with TRBD1 matching over 9 bases. Germline assignment: CDR1 GTSNPN and CDR2 SVGIG (reference sequence). V was clipped by 3 bases and J by 0 bases; unmatched bases: 9. The CDR3 is made up of 17 amino acids. CDR3 DNA sequence: TGTGCCTGGAGCCCCGGACAGGGGATATCCTCCTACAATGAGCAGTTCTTC. Its protein is CAWSPGQGISSYNEQFF.

V and J are TRBV11-2 and TRBJ1-1; D not certain. This CDR3 has 11 amino acids. CDR1 SGHAT and CDR2 FQNNGV come from the germline V gene. The germline V and J ends were trimmed by 5 bases and 1 base, with 2 bases remaining between them. DNA of the CDR3: TGTGCCAGCAGCGAGAACACTGAAGCTTTCTTT. It yields the protein CASSENTEAFF.

J is TRBJ2-2 and V is TRBV29-1; D is unclear. Trimming stripped 0 bases from V and 8 bases from J, with 4 bases between. Germline CDR1 reads SQVTM; CDR2 reads ANQGSEA. The CDR3 loop spans 11 amino acids. CDR3: CSVEDLGELFF. CDR3 nucleotides: TGCAGCGTTGAAGATCTTGGGGAGCTGTTTTTT.

The rearrangement joins TRBV9 to TRBJ1-2; TRBD1 is a possible D gene (5 bases). The germline V and J ends were trimmed by 4 bases and 5 bases, with 18 bases remaining between them. Germline CDR1 SGDLS, CDR2 YYNGEE. The CDR3 is 15 residues long. CDR3 region: CASSSPVRGEYGYTF. CDR3 nucleotide sequence: TGTGCCAGCAGCTCCCCCGTTCGGGGGGAATATGGCTACACCTTC.

The chain couples TRBV5-1 to TRBJ1-1, with D uncertain. The length of the CDR3 is 14 residues. Trimming shortened V by 0 bases and J by 9 bases, and 15 bases separated the two germline ends. Per germline, CDR1 SGHRS and CDR2 YFSETQ. CDR3: CASSLAGRGGKAFF. CDR3 coding DNA: TGCGCCAGCAGCTTGGCCGGGAGAGGCGGGAAAGCTTTCTTT.

The J gene is TRBJ2-4, the V gene TRBV5-1, with 7 nucleotides matching TRBD1. CDR3 length: 18 residues. The junction had 21 bases not matched to a gene; V was cut back by 7 bases and J by 5 bases. Germline CDR1 and CDR2: SGHRS and YFSETQ. The CDR3 nucleotides read TGCGCCAGCGCCGTTGGGGTTAGACAGGGCAGGATCCAAAACATTCAGTACTTC. Translation: CASAVGVRQGRIQNIQYF.

This chain joins TRBV2 and TRBJ2-5, with 12 positions matching TRBD2. V shed 8 bases, J shed 8 bases, and the junction held 12 bases outside the gene matches. The CDR3 totals 15 residues. Germline lookup yields CDR1 SNHLY and CDR2 FYNNEI. The CDR3 here is CASRILAGGDGTQYF. For the CDR3, the DNA is TGTGCCAGCCGAATCCTAGCGGGAGGGGATGGAACCCAGTACTTC.

The V call is TRBV28, the J call TRBJ2-7; D perhaps matches TRBD1 (5 bases). V was shortened by 2 bases and J by 6 bases, with 8 bases between the two germline ends. Looked up from germline, CDR1 is MDHEN and CDR2 is SYDVKM. The CDR3 sequence is 12 residues long. The CDR3 sequence: CASSLMGREQYF. The CDR3 DNA is TGTGCCAGCAGTTTAATGGGGCGCGAGCAGTACTTC.

The chain employs TRBV27 and TRBJ2-3; D not certain. V lost 6 bases, J lost 2 bases, and 3 bases lay in between. The CDR3 sequence is 11 residues long. In germline, CDR1 is MNHEY, CDR2 SMNVEV (reference sequence). The CDR3 DNA reads as TGTGCCAGCAGACACACAGATACGCAGTATTTT. Amino acids: CASRHTDTQYF.

The chain is built from TRBV6-2 or TRBV6-3 and TRBJ2-1, with 8 bases fitting TRBD2. The V gene's germline CDR1 is MNHEY and CDR2 SVGEGT. V lost 6 bases to trimming and J lost 6 bases; unmatched junction nucleotides: 10. The CDR3 has 15 residues. CDR3 in amino acids: CASSPLGLVSNEQFF. The CDR3 coding sequence is TGTGCCAGCAGCCCTTTGGGACTAGTTTCCAATGAGCAGTTCTTC.

Concerning this clone itself: One end of the junction fails to match germline, which may point to a read error. J is TRBJ2-7 and V is TRBV27, with TRBD1 matching over 9 bases. Germline V gene sequence: CDR1 MNHEY, CDR2 SMNVEV (reference sequence). This CDR3 has 17 residues. The CDR3 loop reads CARSWLTDRGWTYEQYF. As DNA, the CDR3 is TGTGCCAGAAGTTGGCTAACCGACAGGGGGTGGACCTACGAGCAGTACTTC.

CDR3 DNA sequence: TGTGCCAGCAGCCCTTGGACTAGCGGGAGTGGCCCAAATGAGCAGTTCTTC. Translated, it gives CASSPWTSGSGPNEQFF. The chain joins TRBV7-2 to TRBJ2-1, with TRBD2 matching over 13 bases. J was trimmed by 7 bases and V by 5 bases; bases with no gene match: 11. The germline V gene has CDR1 SGHTA and CDR2 FQGNSA. The CDR3 sequence is 17 residues long. The variable domain in full, with the rest retrieved from reference TRBV7-2 and TRBJ2-1, is GAGVSQSPSNKVTEKGKDVELRCDPISGHTALYWYRQSLGQGLEFLIYFQGNSAPDKSGLPSDRFSAERTGGSVSTLTIQRTQQEDSAVYLCASSPWTSGSGPNEQFFGPGTRLTVL.

DNA of the CDR3: TGTGCCAGCACCAAACAGGGGGCAGGCACTGAAGCTTTCTTT. Translation: CASTKQGAGTEAFF. The chain recombines TRBV28 with TRBJ1-1; 9 nucleotides align to TRBD1. CDR3 length: 14 amino acids. After removal of 7 bases from V and 4 bases from J, the junction contained 7 bases not matched to a gene. From germline, CDR1 is MDHEN and CDR2 SYDVKM. The full variable domain, its missing parts supplied by reference TRBV28 and TRBJ1-1, is DVKVTQSSRYLVKRTGEKVFLECVQDMDHENMFWYRQDPGLGLRLIYFSYDVKMKEKGDIPEGYSVSREKKERFSLILESASTNQTSMYLCASTKQGAGTEAFFGQGTRLTVV.

This chain links TRBV12-3 or TRBV12-4 with TRBJ1-1, with unresolved D. The CDR3 spans 13 residues. The V and J ends lost 4 bases and 1 base respectively, with 7 bases between them. The CDR3 here is CASSSGQNTEAFF. The CDR3 DNA is TGTGCCAGCAGTTCCGGGCAGAACACTGAAGCTTTCTTT.

V usage is TRBV4-1 and J usage is TRBJ2-5, with TRBD2 matching over 10 bases. CDR1 and CDR2 (germline): MGHRA, YSYEKL. CDR3 length: 16 amino acids. The J segment lost 4 bases and the V segment lost 1 base, leaving 6 bases of the junction unmatched. The CDR3 coding sequence is TGCGCCAGCAGCCAAGGAGCGGGAGGGGAGGGAGAGACCCAGTACTTC. As protein: CASSQGAGGEGETQYF.